This TCR beta chain was sequenced for a study of shared clonotypes between healthy human individuals. Findings and caveats of the study: The small donor group covered limited genetic and exposure diversity.

This table comes from immunoSEQ multiplex PCR, and its TCRdb copy is limited to in-frame clones, with some not included. The sample has about 2.3 million clones; over 90% are singletons. All participating donors were Caucasian adults from Nashville, Tennessee. As to this clone: Its antigen is unidentified.

V shed 6 bases, J shed 5 bases, and the junction held 5 bases outside the gene matches. Germline CDR1 and CDR2: MNHNY and SVGAGI (reference sequence). This CDR3 has 14 residues. Sequencing input: naive CD4+ T cells from PBMCs. Subset described: CD45RA+ positively selected. The V gene is TRBV6-6, the J gene TRBJ2-7, with 12 nucleotides matching TRBD1. The receptor was derived from a man younger than 30 in good health. Some clones in this sample may be carry-over from other donors' samples. DNA for the CDR3: TGTGCCAGCAGCCCGGGACAGGGGGCCCACGAGCAGTACTTC. It is translated as CASSPGQGAHEQYF.